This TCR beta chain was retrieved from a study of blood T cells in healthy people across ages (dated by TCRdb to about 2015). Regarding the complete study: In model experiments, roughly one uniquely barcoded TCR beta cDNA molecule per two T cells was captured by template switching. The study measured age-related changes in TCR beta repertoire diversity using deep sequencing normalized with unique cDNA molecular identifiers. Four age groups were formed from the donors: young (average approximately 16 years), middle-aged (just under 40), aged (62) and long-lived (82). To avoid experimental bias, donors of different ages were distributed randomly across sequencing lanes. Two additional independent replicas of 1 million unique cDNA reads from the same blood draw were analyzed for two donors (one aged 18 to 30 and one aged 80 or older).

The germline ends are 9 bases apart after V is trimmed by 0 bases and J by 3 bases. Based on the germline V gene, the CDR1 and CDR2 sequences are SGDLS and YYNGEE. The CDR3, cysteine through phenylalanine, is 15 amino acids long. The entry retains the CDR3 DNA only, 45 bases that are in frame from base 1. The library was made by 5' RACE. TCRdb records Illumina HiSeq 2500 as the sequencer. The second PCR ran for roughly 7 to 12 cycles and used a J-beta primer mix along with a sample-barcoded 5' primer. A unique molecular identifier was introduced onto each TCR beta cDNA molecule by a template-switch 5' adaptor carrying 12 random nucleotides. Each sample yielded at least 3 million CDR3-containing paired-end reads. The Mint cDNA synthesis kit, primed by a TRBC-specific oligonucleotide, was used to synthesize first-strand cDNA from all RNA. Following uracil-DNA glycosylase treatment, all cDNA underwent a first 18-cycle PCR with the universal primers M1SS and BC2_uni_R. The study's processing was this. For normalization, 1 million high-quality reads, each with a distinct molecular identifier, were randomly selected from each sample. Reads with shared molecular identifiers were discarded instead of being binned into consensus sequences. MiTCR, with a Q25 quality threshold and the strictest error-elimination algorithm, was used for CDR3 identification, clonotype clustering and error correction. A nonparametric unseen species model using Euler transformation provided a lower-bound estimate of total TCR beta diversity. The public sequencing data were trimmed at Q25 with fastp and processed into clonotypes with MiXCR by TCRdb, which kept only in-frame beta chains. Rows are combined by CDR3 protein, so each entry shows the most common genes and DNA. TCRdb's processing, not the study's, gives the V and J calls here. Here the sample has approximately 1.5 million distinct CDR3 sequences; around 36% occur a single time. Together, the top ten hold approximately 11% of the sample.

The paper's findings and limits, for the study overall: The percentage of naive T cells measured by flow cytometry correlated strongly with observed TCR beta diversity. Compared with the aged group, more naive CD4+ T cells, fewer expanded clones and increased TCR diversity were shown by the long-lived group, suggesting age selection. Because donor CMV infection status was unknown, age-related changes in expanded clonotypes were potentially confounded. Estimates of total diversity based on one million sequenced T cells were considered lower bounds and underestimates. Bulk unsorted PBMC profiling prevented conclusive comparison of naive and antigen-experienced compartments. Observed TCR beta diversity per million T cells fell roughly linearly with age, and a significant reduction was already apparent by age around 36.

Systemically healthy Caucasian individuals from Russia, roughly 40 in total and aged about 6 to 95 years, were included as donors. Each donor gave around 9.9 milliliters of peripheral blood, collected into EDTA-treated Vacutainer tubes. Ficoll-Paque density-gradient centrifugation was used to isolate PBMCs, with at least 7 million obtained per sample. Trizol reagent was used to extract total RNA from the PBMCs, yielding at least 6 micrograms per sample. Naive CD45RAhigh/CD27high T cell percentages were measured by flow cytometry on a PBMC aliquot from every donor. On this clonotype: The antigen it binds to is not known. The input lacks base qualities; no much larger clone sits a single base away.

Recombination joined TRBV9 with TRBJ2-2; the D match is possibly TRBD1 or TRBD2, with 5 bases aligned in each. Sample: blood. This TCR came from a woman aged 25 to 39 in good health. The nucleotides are TGTGCCAGCAGCGTAGCGGGGACCTACACCGGGGAGCTGTTTTTT. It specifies CASSVAGTYTGELFF.